Sequencing of this TCR beta chain was carried out in a study of graft-versus-host responses after intestinal transplantation. At the level of the study: Multivisceral, liver-intestinal, or isolated intestinal grafts were transplanted into recipients. All recipients were given anti-thymocyte globulin induction, and tacrolimus and steroids were then administered for around three years.

On this clone itself: Its antigen is not identified.

The CDR3 extends over 15 amino acids. Study-wide points: GvH clones were found in recipient marrow; some appeared first in ileum or blood. Where graft-donor T cell macrochimerism was present, patients had high graft-versus-host to host-versus-graft clonal ratios in allografts.

Assay used: immunoSEQ multiplex PCR; TCRdb lists only in-frame clones, some missing. The repertoire holds some 140,000 clones, with 85% to 95% as singletons. Sequenced here: unstimulated CD4+ T cells sorted from spleen or lymph node cells, sampled before intestinal transplant. This sequence was found in a human donor who received an intestinal transplant. The chain links TRBV21-1 to TRBJ2-3. TRBV21-1 has pseudogene status. In DNA form, the CDR3 reads TGTGCCAGCAGCAAAGTAGAGACCTCAACAGATACGCAGTATTTT. This encodes CASSKVETSTDTQYF.